The next 12 T cell receptor beta chains were all read from a single sample in a study of CD8 T cells in ankylosing spondylitis. General study points: Ankylosing spondylitis blood seemed to carry a telltale TCR beta motif made of under ten highly homologous variants.

No antigens are known for them. A single record per CDR3 protein comes from TCRdb applying MiXCR to the 5' RACE reads. Found here are about 540,000 distinct CDR3 sequences, about an eighth of them singletons; the top ten hold approximately 6.2%. Sequenced: blood, either unsorted or a sorted T cell fraction (not recorded which). These receptors originate from a male donor with ankylosing spondylitis.

DNA for the CDR3: TGTGCCAGCACCCCCCCGGGACACCTGAACACTGAAGCTTTCTTT. This encodes CASTPPGHLNTEAFF. The J gene is TRBJ1-1, the V gene TRBV6-1; possibly TRBD1 for D (6 bases). Trimming removed 7 bases at V and 0 bases at J, with 15 bases between. The length of the CDR3 is 15 residues. Germline CDR1 MNHNS, CDR2 SASEGT.

This clonotype was recorded a few times. The gene calls are TRBV5-1 and TRBJ1-1; D is uncertain. CDR3 size: 14 residues. Deletions cut 5 bases from V and 3 bases from J, with 14 bases between. Per the germline V gene, CDR1 is SGHRS and CDR2 is YFSETQ. CDR3 sequence reads: CASRSGLGYTEAFF. The CDR3 DNA reads as TGCGCCAGCAGGAGTGGCCTTGGGTACACTGAAGCTTTCTTT.

The V gene is TRBV5-1, the J gene TRBJ2-5; no reliable D call. V was cut by 6 bases and J by 3 bases, with 6 bases left in between. The CDR3 length is 11 residues. The germline CDR1 and CDR2 sequences are SGHRS and YFSETQ. Here the CDR3 DNA reads TGCGCCAGCAAGGCGGAAGAGACCCAGTACTTC. Translating it yields CASKAEETQYF.

The chain uses TRBV29-1 and TRBJ2-5; 9 bases fit TRBD2. The CDR3 contains 15 residues. The V gene end was trimmed by 8 bases and the J gene end by 4 bases; junction bases not matched to a gene: 14. CDR1 and CDR2 (germline): SQVTM, ANQGSEA. The CDR3 spells CSCGGLAGTIETQYF. The CDR3 nucleotides read TGCAGCTGCGGGGGGCTAGCGGGAACGATAGAGACCCAGTACTTC.

This clonotype was seen repeatedly, ten times or more. The chain employs TRBV27 and TRBJ1-5, with D unclear. CDR1 and CDR2 from the germline V gene are MNHEY and SMNVEV (reference sequence). The CDR3 consists of 12 residues. The V gene lost 3 bases and the J gene lost 4 bases, with 4 bases spanning the gap. The CDR3 region is CASSFLNQPQHF. The CDR3 nucleotides are TGTGCCAGCAGTTTTCTTAATCAGCCCCAGCATTTT.

This clonotype has at least ten counts. The genes are TRBV29-1 and TRBJ2-3, with D unresolved. V lost 7 bases, J lost 4 bases, and 12 bases lay in between. There are 12 residues in the CDR3. Germline CDR1 SQVTM, CDR2 ANQGSEA. CDR3 residues: CSAGPTPDTQYF. CDR3 DNA: TGCAGCGCCGGACCCACCCCAGATACGCAGTATTTT.

The chain employs TRBV12-3 or TRBV12-4 and TRBJ1-2; TRBD1 is a possible D gene (6 bases). V was pared by 8 bases and J by 8 bases, with 24 bases between. This CDR3 region has 15 residues. CDR3 residues: CASLSNGGGAKGYTF. CDR3 coding DNA: TGTGCCAGCCTCTCCAACGGCGGGGGCGCGAAGGGCTACACCTTC.

The chain joins TRBV4-1 to TRBJ1-1; TRBD1 matches 7 bases. Trimming cost V 5 bases and J 3 bases; bases outside gene matches: 9. CDR3 size: 15 residues. Germline V gene sequence: CDR1 MGHRA, CDR2 YSYEKL. CDR3 residues: CASSSRDRAYTEAFF. CDR3 coding DNA: TGCGCCAGCAGCTCCCGGGACAGAGCTTACACTGAAGCTTTCTTT.

This rearrangement joins TRBV24-1 to TRBJ2-2; a possible D gene is TRBD2 (7 bases). The CDR3 is 13 amino acids. CDR1 KGHDR and CDR2 SFDVKD come from the germline V gene. V lost 9 bases and J lost 4, with 11 bases in between. The CDR3 nucleotides are TGTGCCACCGTAGGGGGGGCCACCGGGGAGCTGTTTTTT. Translating it yields CATVGGATGELFF.

The table lists this clonotype with a few counts. The chain combines TRBV5-1 with TRBJ2-1; D is possibly TRBD2 (5 bases). V was pared by 4 bases and J by 2 bases, with 13 bases between. Germline V gene sequence: CDR1 SGHRS, CDR2 YFSETQ. The CDR3 loop spans 15 amino acids. The DNA of the CDR3 is TGCGCCAGCAGCCCGACGGACTCTACCTACAATGAGCAGTTCTTC. This gives the protein CASSPTDSTYNEQFF.

This clonotype showed up just a few times. The V call is TRBV6-1, the J call TRBJ1-1, with D possibly being TRBD1 (5 bases). The CDR3 length is 17 residues. With 4 bases removed from V and 3 bases from J, the gap between germline ends came to 21 bases. Germline CDR1 MNHNS, CDR2 SASEGT. The CDR3 loop reads CASSGPFQGFQDTEAFF. In nucleotides, the CDR3 is TGTGCCAGCAGTGGTCCCTTCCAGGGATTTCAGGACACTGAAGCTTTCTTT.

This clonotype was recorded a few times. The V and J genes are TRBV20-1 and TRBJ2-3; D is possibly TRBD1 or TRBD2 (6 bases each). Per germline, CDR1 DFQATT and CDR2 SNEGSKA (reference sequence). V was trimmed by 6 bases and J by 1 base, leaving 14 bases between them. The CDR3 is 14 amino acids. The CDR3 is CSAHREAGTDTQYF. As DNA, the CDR3 is TGCAGTGCCCACAGGGAGGCAGGCACAGATACGCAGTATTTT.